These 17 T cell receptor beta chains share one sample of origin, sequenced in a study of CD8+ T cells in alopecia areata. TCR sequencing used cDNA made by reverse transcription of extracted RNA. Sequencing used immunoSEQ multiplex PCR; TCRdb keeps in-frame clones, though not all of them. The repertoire consists of hundreds of thousands of clones, with 60% occurring once and the leading ten covering about 0.88%. Sample treatment: oral pan-JAK inhibitor, 5-10 mg twice daily. This specimen consisted of CD4+ T cells sorted from blood, obtained between weeks 51 and 54, from a patient treated with tofacitinib. These receptors all stem from a human donor with alopecia areata.

In this sample, this clone turned up a few times. This CDR3 reads CASSLGRDRSSYEQYF. The CDR3 nucleotides read TGTGCCAGCAGCCTCGGACGGGACAGGAGCTCCTACGAGCAGTACTTC. This chain uses TRBV2 with TRBJ2-7; 8 nucleotides agree with TRBD1. CDR1 is SNHLY and CDR2 is FYNNEI in the germline V gene. The CDR3 totals 16 residues. Germline trimming cut 6 bases from V and 0 bases from J; bases unmatched to any gene: 10.

The gene calls are TRBV29-1 and TRBJ1-1; D is ambiguous. The V end lost 2 bases, the J end lost 0 bases, and 7 bases lay between the germline ends. Per the germline V gene, CDR1 is SQVTM and CDR2 is ANQGSEA. This CDR3 region has 13 residues. The CDR3 DNA is TGCAGCGTTGAAATTTGGGTGAACACTGAAGCTTTCTTT. This codes for CSVEIWVNTEAFF.

This clone was counted a few times. The chain is built from TRBV5-5 and TRBJ2-3; D perhaps matches TRBD1 (5 bases). Germline CDR1 is SGHKS and CDR2 is YYEKEE (reference sequence). V lost 5 bases to trimming and J lost 2 bases, with 15 bases between them. This CDR3 spans 15 amino acids. The CDR3, as DNA: TGTGCCAGCAGTCTACAGGTCCCGCTCACAGATACGCAGTATTTT. It specifies CASSLQVPLTDTQYF.

This clone appeared many times. The chain joins TRBV4-3 to TRBJ2-4; D might be TRBD2 (6 bases). The CDR3 extends over 18 amino acids. Germline CDR1 is LGHNA and CDR2 is YSLEER. V was cut by 0 bases and J by 0 bases, with 15 bases left in between. CDR3 in DNA: TGCGCCAGCAGCCAAGATCCCCTCTTGGAGGGAGCCAAAAACATTCAGTACTTC. This codes for CASSQDPLLEGAKNIQYF.

This chain links TRBV27 with TRBJ1-1; D remains unclear. Germline V gene sequence: CDR1 MNHEY, CDR2 SMNVEV (reference sequence). V lost 3 bases, J lost 0 bases, and 8 bases lay in between. The CDR3 runs to 14 residues. The CDR3 region has the DNA TGTGCCAGCAGTTTCAGAAGCTTGAACACTGAAGCTTTCTTT. Translating gives CASSFRSLNTEAFF.

This sequence joins TRBV18 and TRBJ2-5; TRBD2 aligns across 8 bases. With 3 bases clipped from V and 2 bases from J, the junction kept 14 bases outside the gene matches. CDR1 is KGHSH, CDR2 LQKENI, per germline. CDR3 length equals 18 residues. The CDR3 region is CASSPGGAGAGDQETQYF. CDR3 sequence (DNA): TGTGCCAGCTCACCGGGTGGAGCGGGGGCAGGTGATCAAGAGACCCAGTACTTC. Full variable domain (outside the CDR3, taken from reference TRBV18 and TRBJ2-5): NAGVMQNPRHLVRRRGQEARLRCSPMKGHSHVYWYRQLPEEGLKFMVYLQKENIIDESGMPKERFSAEFPKEGPSILRIQQVVRGDSAAYFCASSPGGAGAGDQETQYFGPGTRLLVL.

This chain connects TRBV29-1 to TRBJ1-5; unclear D gene. Germline V gene sequence: CDR1 SQVTM, CDR2 ANQGSEA. The CDR3 spans 13 residues. V was shortened by 6 bases and J by 11 bases, with 20 bases between the two germline ends. The DNA of the CDR3 is TGCAGCGTGGATGTGGACGGATCCCCGGCCCAGCATTTT. Translating gives CSVDVDGSPAQHF.

The chain carries TRBV7-8 and TRBJ2-2, with TRBD2 matching 7 bases. After removal of 4 bases from V and 5 bases from J, the junction contained 7 bases not matched to a gene. This CDR3 has 15 residues. The germline V gene has CDR1 SGHVS and CDR2 FQNEAQ. CDR3 amino acids: CASSWRGTNTGELFF. The DNA of the CDR3 is TGTGCCAGCAGCTGGCGGGGGACCAATACCGGGGAGCTGTTTTTT.

The chain has TRBV30 and TRBJ2-2, with D possibly being TRBD2 (5 bases). The V gene lost 0 bases and the J gene lost 9 bases, with 17 bases spanning the gap. The CDR3 covers 15 residues. Per the germline V gene, CDR1 is GTSNPN and CDR2 is SVGIG (reference sequence). CDR3: CAWSVLGFQARELFF. The CDR3 coding sequence is TGTGCCTGGAGTGTACTAGGCTTCCAAGCCCGGGAGCTGTTTTTT.

This clone was observed a handful of times. The rearrangement uses TRBV5-1 and TRBJ2-5, with no clear D. V dropped 0 bases and J dropped 0 bases, with 9 bases sitting between them. CDR1 SGHRS and CDR2 YFSETQ come from the germline V gene. The CDR3 totals 15 residues. CDR3 nucleotide sequence: TGCGCCAGCAGCTTGGCGGGCCTTTACCAAGAGACCCAGTACTTC. This codes for CASSLAGLYQETQYF. Full variable domain (outside the CDR3, taken from reference TRBV5-1 and TRBJ2-5): KAGVTQTPRYLIKTRGQQVTLSCSPISGHRSVSWYQQTPGQGLQFLFEYFSETQRNKGNFPGRFSGRQFSNSRSEMNVSTLELGDSALYLCASSLAGLYQETQYFGPGTRLLVL.

The chain combines TRBV30 with TRBJ1-2; D is uncertain. Germline V lookup: CDR1 GTSNPN, CDR2 SVGIG (reference sequence). V was clipped by 4 bases and J by 8 bases, with 8 bases between them. CDR3 length: 10 residues. CDR3 protein: CAWKFGGYTF. In DNA, the CDR3 is TGTGCCTGGAAGTTCGGGGGCTACACCTTC.

The CDR3 spells CASSPTAENSPLHF. Here the CDR3 DNA reads TGTGCCAGCAGCCCCACGGCAGAAAATTCACCCCTCCACTTT. The rearrangement joins TRBV9 to TRBJ1-6; D uncertain. V was shortened by 4 bases and J by 7 bases, with 12 bases between the two germline ends. This CDR3 is built from 14 residues. Germline assignment: CDR1 SGDLS and CDR2 YYNGEE.

V usage is TRBV10-3 and J usage is TRBJ1-3; 7 nucleotides match TRBD1. The germline V gene encodes CDR1 ENHRY and CDR2 SYGVKD. J gave up 2 bases and V 7 bases, and 2 bases lay outside the gene matches. This CDR3 has 13 amino acids. The CDR3 DNA reads TGTGCCATCAAGACAGGGACTGGAAACACCATATATTTT. Translating it yields CAIKTGTGNTIYF.

The chain combines TRBV5-1 with TRBJ1-5; 7 bases are a match to TRBD1. This CDR3 has 13 residues. With V trimmed by 4 bases and J by 4 bases, 2 bases remained unmatched. Germline V gene data show CDR1 as SGHRS and CDR2 as YFSETQ. The CDR3 spells CASSPGQNQPQHF. Here the CDR3 DNA reads TGCGCCAGCAGCCCGGGACAGAATCAGCCCCAGCATTTT.

CDR3 sequence reads: CASSLEVAGGRNEQFF. The CDR3 region has the DNA TGTGCCAGCAGCTTAGAAGTGGCGGGGGGGCGCAATGAGCAGTTCTTC. The chain joins TRBV7-2 to TRBJ2-1; TRBD2 agrees at 9 bases. The CDR3 runs to 16 residues. Trimming removed 1 base from V and 6 bases from J; junction bases left unmatched: 7. CDR1 is SGHTA and CDR2 is FQGNSA in the germline V gene.

The V call is TRBV2, the J call TRBJ2-7; TRBD2 matches 9 bases. The J segment lost 6 bases and the V segment lost 0 bases, leaving 9 bases of the junction unmatched. The CDR3 sequence is 16 residues long. Germline-derived CDR1 and CDR2 are SNHLY and FYNNEI. CDR3 in amino acids: CASSEALSGLAREQYF. Here the CDR3 DNA reads TGTGCCAGCAGTGAAGCATTGTCGGGACTAGCACGCGAGCAGTACTTC.

This chain connects TRBV5-4 to TRBJ2-5, with D possibly being TRBD1 (6 bases). Germline V CDR1 and CDR2: SGHNT, YYREEE (reference sequence). V lost 3 bases to trimming and J lost 1 base, with 13 bases between them. The CDR3 is 15 amino acids. The CDR3: CASSSNRVGQETQYF. CDR3 nucleotide sequence: TGTGCCAGCAGCTCGAACAGGGTAGGCCAAGAGACCCAGTACTTC.